These 13 T cell receptor beta chains were sequenced from one sample in a study of control samples from healthy donors and cancer patients. TCRdb's copy holds only in-frame clones and misses some; the assay was immunoSEQ multiplex PCR. The sample records under 150,000 clones, roughly 91% being singletons. The specimen was PBMCs. The receptors derive from a man aged 45-60 years with head and neck cancer.

This rearrangement joins TRBV5-8 to TRBJ2-7; 12 bases are shared with TRBD1. Germline loops: CDR1 SGHTS, CDR2 YDEGEE. The CDR3 length is 15 residues. V lost 3 bases to trimming and J lost 3 bases; unmatched junction nucleotides: 4. CDR3 DNA sequence: TGTGCCAGCAGCTCCGGGACAGGGGGCATCTACGAGCAGTACTTC. The encoded protein is CASSSGTGGIYEQYF.

V is TRBV6-5 and J is TRBJ2-1, with D unclear. The CDR3 covers 12 residues. Germline CDR1 and CDR2: MNHEY and SVGAGI. Trimming cost V 6 bases and J 10 bases, with 13 bases left between them. CDR3 protein: CASSRADLEQFF. Written as DNA, the CDR3 is TGTGCCAGCAGCCGAGCTGATTTAGAGCAGTTCTTC.

This chain joins TRBV9 and TRBJ2-3; D uncertain. CDR1 is SGDLS, CDR2 YYNGEE, per germline. Trimming pared 0 bases from V and 2 bases from J, leaving 4 bases between. The CDR3 covers 13 residues. The CDR3 here is CASSVEPTDTQYF. The CDR3 region has the DNA TGTGCCAGCAGCGTAGAGCCCACAGATACGCAGTATTTT. Full variable domain (rest looked up from reference TRBV9 and TRBJ2-3): DSGVTQTPKHLITATGQRVTLRCSPRSGDLSVYWYQQSLDQGLQFLIQYYNGEERAKGNILERFSAQQFPDLHSELNLSSLELGDSALYFCASSVEPTDTQYFGPGTRLTVL.

The chain has TRBV19 and TRBJ1-4, with 10 nucleotides matching TRBD1. The CDR3 runs to 16 residues. J was trimmed by 7 bases and V by 6 bases; bases with no gene match: 11. Germline V CDR1 and CDR2: LNHDA, SQIVND (reference sequence). CDR3 nucleotides: TGTGCCAGTAGCTTTTTGGGGACAGGGGAGAGTGAAAAACTGTTTTTT. This codes for CASSFLGTGESEKLFF.

This chain connects TRBV12-3 or TRBV12-4 to TRBJ1-3; no reliable D call. V lost 3 bases to trimming and J lost 4 bases, with 7 bases between them. CDR3 length: 13 amino acids. Here the CDR3 reads CASSFSRGNTIYF. In DNA, the CDR3 is TGTGCCAGCAGTTTTAGTAGGGGAAACACCATATATTTT.

This chain uses TRBV6-5 with TRBJ2-3, with D unclear. The germline V gene has CDR1 MNHEY and CDR2 SVGAGI. V was pared by 7 bases and J by 2 bases, with 13 bases between. CDR3 size: 14 residues. CDR3 in DNA: TGTGCCAGCACGATCGGGCTGTCCACAGATACGCAGTATTTT. Amino acid sequence: CASTIGLSTDTQYF.

This rearrangement joins TRBV7-3 to TRBJ2-3; the D is unclear. Trimming took 2 bases from V and 6 from J, leaving 9 bases between them. Germline V CDR1 and CDR2: SGHTA, FQGTGA. This CDR3 is built from 13 residues. The CDR3 DNA reads as TGTGCCAGCAGCTTATTGGTTTGGGATACGCAGTATTTT. This encodes CASSLLVWDTQYF.

The chain uses TRBV28 and TRBJ1-2, with 12 bases lining up with TRBD1. Germline CDR1 and CDR2: MDHEN and SYDVKM. The CDR3 length is 16 residues. Trimming at V came to 4 bases and at J to 6 bases, leaving 9 bases not matched to a gene. CDR3 nucleotide sequence: TGTGCCAGCAGTTCCCGGGACAGGGGGCGTAGGGATGGCTACACCTTC. This translates into CASSSRDRGRRDGYTF.

The chain uses TRBV5-3 and TRBJ2-5; tentative D call: TRBD2 (5 bases). TRBV5-3 is designated an ORF whose function remains uncertain. There are 13 residues in the CDR3. Trimming stripped 10 bases from V and 5 bases from J, with 18 bases between. CDR3 sequence (DNA): TGTGCCGGGCATTCCGGGCCGGGGGAGACCCAGTACTTC. Protein: CAGHSGPGETQYF.

V and J are TRBV28 and TRBJ2-5; TRBD2 matches at 12 bases. V shed 6 bases and J 5 bases; nucleotides not matched to a gene: 10. CDR1 is MDHEN and CDR2 is SYDVKM in the germline V gene. There are 16 residues in the CDR3. The CDR3 here is CASSRQLAGGQETQYF. Written as DNA, the CDR3 is TGTGCCAGCAGCCGCCAACTAGCGGGGGGACAGGAGACCCAGTACTTC.

About this clone: The sample has other DNA sequences that encode this CDR3 too. For the CDR3, the DNA is TGTGCCAGCAGCTTAGGGAGGAGCACAGATACGCAGTATTTT. The encoded protein is CASSLGRSTDTQYF. The chain uses TRBV11-3 and TRBJ2-3; the D gene is possibly TRBD2 (5 bases). Germline values: CDR1 SGHNT, CDR2 YENEEA. This CDR3 comprises 14 residues. Deletions cut 1 base from V and 0 bases from J, with 5 bases between.

This chain connects TRBV2 to TRBJ2-1, with 7 bases fitting TRBD2. The J segment lost 4 bases and the V segment lost 6 bases, leaving 15 bases of the junction unmatched. The germline CDR1 and CDR2 sequences are SNHLY and FYNNEI. The CDR3 loop spans 17 amino acids. For the CDR3, the DNA is TGTGCCAGCAGCTTTGGGGGGGGACGGATATCTTACAATGAGCAGTTCTTC. Residues: CASSFGGGRISYNEQFF.

The count of this clone is one. This chain links TRBV21-1 with TRBJ2-7; no check of the table's D call, TRBD2, against the DNA was made. TRBV21-1 is given as a pseudogene. CDR3 length: 17 residues. CDR3 nucleotides: TGTGCCAGCAGCAAACCCTACCTGACACGGGGGTCCTACGAGCAGTACTTC. It is translated as CASSKPYLTRGSYEQYF.